This T cell receptor (beta chain) was sequenced during a study of beta chain features in type 1 diabetes. Germline lookup yields CDR1 MGHRA and CDR2 YSYEKL. The CDR3 has 16 amino acids. V dropped 0 bases and J dropped 5 bases, with 16 bases sitting between them. What was sequenced were expressed TCRB transcripts, since all of the isolated RNA had been reverse transcribed. Sequencing used immunoSEQ multiplex PCR; TCRdb keeps in-frame clones, though not all of them. The sample has some 500,000 clones; approximately 10% are singletons. Each of the sorted populations had a purity greater than 95%. This sequence joins TRBV4-1 and TRBJ1-1; D is uncertain. The sequenced sample consisted of naive CD4+ T cells from blood. The clonotype was recovered from a woman aged 18 to 35 in good health. In nucleotides, the CDR3 is TGCGCCAGCAGCCAAGATCTAAAGGGAGGTAGAACTGAAGCTTTCTTT. This sequence encodes CASSQDLKGGRTEAFF.